One and the same sample provided the 7 T cell receptor beta chains below, sequenced in a study of beta chain features in type 1 diabetes. The authors reverse transcribed all of the isolated RNA, so sequencing captured expressed TCRB transcripts. TCRdb's copy holds only in-frame clones and misses some; the assay was immunoSEQ multiplex PCR. The sample lists 900,000 or so clones, roughly 17% occurring once. Sequenced material: naive CD4+ T cells from blood. All receptors come from a woman aged 18-35 years in good health.

The CDR3 nucleotides read TGTGCCAGCAGCGTACGACTAGCGTTCGACAATGAGCAGTTCTTC. This encodes CASSVRLAFDNEQFF. The rearrangement joins TRBV9 to TRBJ2-1; 8 bases line up with TRBD2. CDR1 is SGDLS, CDR2 YYNGEE, per germline. CDR3 length: 15 amino acids. The V gene end was trimmed by 1 base and the J gene end by 5 bases; junction bases not matched to a gene: 5. Using reference TRBV9 and TRBJ2-1 for the parts outside the CDR3, the full variable domain is DSGVTQTPKHLITATGQRVTLRCSPRSGDLSVYWYQQSLDQGLQFLIQYYNGEERAKGNILERFSAQQFPDLHSELNLSSLELGDSALYFCASSVRLAFDNEQFFGPGTRLTVL.

This clone was picked up a small number of times. The V call is TRBV7-2, the J call TRBJ2-7; 8 nucleotides match TRBD2. The J segment lost 0 bases and the V segment lost 5 bases, leaving 6 bases of the junction unmatched. The CDR3 consists of 15 residues. Germline CDR1 SGHTA, CDR2 FQGNSA. The CDR3 loop reads CASSGAGTSSYEQYF. The CDR3 bases are TGTGCCAGCAGCGGAGCCGGGACTAGCTCCTACGAGCAGTACTTC.

The rearrangement joins TRBV7-9 to TRBJ2-3; D remains ambiguous. The CDR3 covers 15 residues. Germline V gives CDR1 SEHNR, CDR2 FQNEAQ (reference sequence). Trimming took off 1 base at V and 2 bases at J, with 10 bases between the two ends. CDR3 region: CASSLDGMSTDTQYF. CDR3 nucleotides: TGTGCCAGCAGCTTAGATGGTATGTCCACAGATACGCAGTATTTT.

J is TRBJ2-2 and V is TRBV27; D possibly corresponds to TRBD1 (5 bases). Germline CDR1 and CDR2: MNHEY and SMNVEV (reference sequence). The CDR3 has 16 residues. Deletions cut 8 bases from V and 4 bases from J, with 20 bases between. In DNA form, the CDR3 reads TGTGCCAGCTCCCCCCTGGGGCTATATCTCACCGGGGAGCTGTTTTTT. This translates into CASSPLGLYLTGELFF.

This clone was seen a few times. The genes are TRBV5-1 and TRBJ2-3; unclear D gene. CDR3 size: 18 residues. Looked up from germline, CDR1 is SGHRS and CDR2 is YFSETQ. Trimming took off 0 bases at V and 2 bases at J, with 19 bases between the two ends. CDR3 region: CASSLGRVPVTNTDTQYF. CDR3 sequence (DNA): TGCGCCAGCAGCTTGGGACGGGTTCCGGTCACGAACACAGATACGCAGTATTTT.

V is TRBV28 and J is TRBJ1-2; D might be TRBD1 (6 bases). Trimming pared 6 bases from V and 2 bases from J, leaving 7 bases between. The germline gives CDR1 MDHEN, CDR2 SYDVKM. The CDR3 runs 12 residues. The DNA of the CDR3 is TGTGCCAGCAGAGGACAGAACTATGGCTACACCTTC. Its translation is CASRGQNYGYTF.

This clone came up a few times. This sample includes further DNA sequences coding for the same CDR3. The chain has TRBV5-1 and TRBJ2-7; 10 positions match TRBD2. J gave up 0 bases and V 3 bases, and 0 bases lay outside the gene matches. Germline V gene sequence: CDR1 SGHRS, CDR2 YFSETQ. The CDR3 sequence is 14 residues long. CDR3 loop: CASSSSGSSYEQYF. CDR3 coding DNA: TGCGCCAGCAGCTCTAGCGGGAGCTCCTACGAGCAGTACTTC.